These 30 T cell receptor beta chains originate from one sample sequenced in a study of blood T cell repertoires in COVID-19. Only in-frame clones appear in the TCRdb table, and some are missing; sequencing was by immunoSEQ multiplex PCR. The data hold tens of thousands of clones, with 90% to 95% observed a single time. Sequences were obtained from peripheral blood. The source is a man aged 45 to 65 with active COVID-19.

The V and J genes are TRBV16 and TRBJ1-4, with 8 nucleotides matching TRBD1. The germline CDR1 and CDR2 sequences are KGHSY and FQNENV. The junction had 5 bases not matched to a gene; V was cut back by 2 bases and J by 6 bases. This CDR3 spans 15 amino acids. The CDR3 DNA is TGTGCCAGCAGCCAACAGGGGGCATGGGATGAAAAACTGTTTTTT. The encoded protein is CASSQQGAWDEKLFF.

V and J are TRBV4-1 and TRBJ2-3; the match to TRBD2 covers 8 bases. In germline, CDR1 is MGHRA, CDR2 YSYEKL. Trimming removed 1 base from V and 1 base from J; junction bases left unmatched: 10. The CDR3 is 18 residues long. CDR3 region: CASSQGAGARSGTDTQYF. The CDR3 coding sequence is TGCGCCAGCAGCCAAGGAGCGGGGGCGAGATCTGGCACAGATACGCAGTATTTT.

In this sample, this clone turned up once. The rearrangement uses TRBV4-2 and TRBJ1-2; 7 bases agree with TRBD1. The ends lost 0 bases at V and 4 bases at J; junction bases unmatched: 5. Per the germline V gene, CDR1 is LGHNA and CDR2 is YNFKEQ. CDR3 size: 15 residues. The CDR3, as DNA: TGTGCCAGCAGCCAAGAAAGACAGGGCAGCTATGGCTACACCTTC. This codes for CASSQERQGSYGYTF.

The rearrangement joins TRBV5-1 to TRBJ2-7; D is possibly TRBD1 (6 bases). Per the germline V gene, CDR1 is SGHRS and CDR2 is YFSETQ. The CDR3 runs 15 residues. The ends were cut back, 4 bases at V and 1 base at J, with 15 bases in the middle. CDR3 coding DNA: TGCGCCAGCAGCACCACAGGGTTCGCGTCCTACGAGCAGTACTTC. This encodes CASSTTGFASYEQYF.

The rearrangement joins TRBV18 to TRBJ2-2, with D possibly TRBD1 on 6 matching bases. Trimming pared 2 bases from V and 4 bases from J, leaving 14 bases between. CDR1 and CDR2 from the germline V gene are KGHSH and LQKENI. The CDR3 totals 16 residues. The CDR3 nucleotides read TGTGCCAGCTCACCATCGGGGACACCGAGCACCGGGGAGCTGTTTTTT. Encoded protein: CASSPSGTPSTGELFF. Together with reference TRBV18 and TRBJ2-2, the CDR3 gives the full variable domain: NAGVMQNPRHLVRRRGQEARLRCSPMKGHSHVYWYRQLPEEGLKFMVYLQKENIIDESGMPKERFSAEFPKEGPSILRIQQVVRGDSAAYFCASSPSGTPSTGELFFGEGSRLTVL.

This chain joins TRBV9 and TRBJ2-5; possible D gene TRBD1, 6 bases. V lost 7 bases and J 0 bases, leaving 10 bases between the germline ends. Germline V gene sequence: CDR1 SGDLS, CDR2 YYNGEE. The CDR3 length is 13 residues. CDR3: CASSQGNQETQYF. The CDR3 bases are TGTGCCAGCTCGCAGGGGAACCAAGAGACCCAGTACTTC.

The V call is TRBV10-3, the J call TRBJ2-3, with 8 positions matching TRBD1. Germline trimming cut 6 bases from V and 0 bases from J; bases unmatched to any gene: 2. CDR3 size: 14 residues. The germline gives CDR1 ENHRY, CDR2 SYGVKD. CDR3 in amino acids: CAIRDRGSTDTQYF. CDR3 nucleotides: TGTGCCATCAGAGACAGGGGAAGCACAGATACGCAGTATTTT.

The rearrangement links TRBV11-3 to TRBJ2-7, with D perhaps matching TRBD2 (5 bases). The ends were cut back, 5 bases at V and 0 bases at J, with 14 bases in the middle. Germline values: CDR1 SGHNT, CDR2 YENEEA. CDR3 length: 15 residues. In DNA, the CDR3 is TGTGCCAGCAGCCCCTCGAGGGCTAGCTCCTACGAGCAGTACTTC. Translation gives CASSPSRASSYEQYF.

The genes are TRBV3-1 (or the pseudogene TRBV3-2) and TRBJ1-4; the match to TRBD1 covers 9 bases. Germline loops: CDR1 LGHDT, CDR2 YNNKEL (reference sequence). The ends lost 4 bases at V and 7 bases at J; junction bases unmatched: 7. The CDR3 runs to 15 residues. Here the CDR3 DNA reads TGTGCCAGCAGCCTTAGGACAGGGGAGGGTGAAAAACTGTTTTTT. This codes for CASSLRTGEGEKLFF.

The chain recombines TRBV12-3 or TRBV12-4 with TRBJ2-5; no definite D call. The CDR3 consists of 13 residues. V lost 3 bases and J lost 2, with 7 bases in between. CDR3: CASSLSVQETQYF. Written as DNA, the CDR3 is TGTGCCAGCAGTTTGTCAGTTCAAGAGACCCAGTACTTC.

The genes are TRBV5-8 and TRBJ2-2; 9 bases match TRBD1. J gave up 3 bases and V 5 bases, and 2 bases lay outside the gene matches. The CDR3 contains 14 residues. Germline V lookup: CDR1 SGHTS, CDR2 YDEGEE. The CDR3 DNA reads TGTGCCAGCAGACAGGGGGCGTACACCGGGGAGCTGTTTTTT. It encodes CASRQGAYTGELFF.

V gene TRBV3-1 (or the pseudogene TRBV3-2) combines with J gene TRBJ1-5; 8 nucleotides match TRBD1. Germline CDR1 is LGHDT and CDR2 is YNNKEL (reference sequence). J gave up 6 bases and V 1 base, and 11 bases lay outside the gene matches. CDR3 size: 17 residues. Written as DNA, the CDR3 is TGTGCCAGCAGCCAAGGACACGGACAGGGAAGGTTTCAGCCCCAGCATTTT. This sequence encodes CASSQGHGQGRFQPQHF.

The chain employs TRBV11-2 and TRBJ2-7; TRBD1 matches 7 bases. The CDR3 contains 15 residues. Losses at the gene ends were 5 bases for V and 2 bases for J; bases not matched to a gene: 9. CDR1 and CDR2 from the germline V gene are SGHAT and FQNNGV. The CDR3 reads CASSPKDRPTYEQYF. CDR3 sequence (DNA): TGTGCCAGCAGCCCCAAGGACAGGCCTACCTACGAGCAGTACTTC.

This sequence joins TRBV3-1 (or the pseudogene TRBV3-2) and TRBJ1-5, with unresolved D. The V gene lost 3 bases and the J gene lost 13 bases, with 10 bases spanning the gap. Per germline, CDR1 LGHDT and CDR2 YNNKEL (reference sequence). The CDR3 is 11 residues long. CDR3 residues: CASSQGQTQHF. The CDR3 DNA reads as TGTGCCAGCAGCCAGGGTCAGACTCAGCATTTT.

This clone was observed once. The chain employs TRBV4-2 and TRBJ1-1; 10 nucleotides align to TRBD1. Trimming at V came to 3 bases and at J to 4 bases, leaving 2 bases not matched to a gene. Germline lookup yields CDR1 LGHNA and CDR2 YNFKEQ. CDR3 length: 14 residues. The chain's CDR3 is CASSHGDRGTEAFF. The CDR3 bases are TGTGCCAGCAGCCATGGGGACAGGGGCACTGAAGCTTTCTTT.

The J gene is TRBJ1-5, the V gene TRBV27; possible D gene TRBD1, 6 bases. The germline V gene has CDR1 MNHEY and CDR2 SMNVEV (reference sequence). The V end was cut by 8 bases, the J end by 6 bases, with 17 bases between. The CDR3 has 14 amino acids. The CDR3 loop is CASGKSGAPQPQHF. The CDR3 DNA sequence: TGTGCCAGCGGCAAATCAGGGGCCCCTCAGCCCCAGCATTTT.

V is TRBV5-8 and J is TRBJ1-4, with D uncertain. With 2 bases removed from V and 0 bases from J, the gap between germline ends came to 8 bases. CDR3 length: 15 residues. Germline CDR1 is SGHTS and CDR2 is YDEGEE. In DNA form, the CDR3 reads TGTGCCAGCAGCTTTGGCACCTCAACTAATGAAAAACTGTTTTTT. The encoded protein is CASSFGTSTNEKLFF.

The gene calls are TRBV10-1 and TRBJ1-1; D is perhaps TRBD1 (5 bases). The germline gives CDR1 WNHNN, CDR2 SYGVQD (reference sequence). V shed 0 bases and J shed 5 bases, with 10 bases lying between them. This CDR3 has 14 amino acids. The CDR3 coding sequence is TGCGCCAGCAGTGAGTCCATACAGGTAACTGAAGCTTTCTTT. Its protein is CASSESIQVTEAFF.

The chain carries TRBV7-2 and TRBJ2-3, with TRBD2 matching 9 bases. Germline V lookup: CDR1 SGHTA, CDR2 FQGNSA. J lost 0 bases, V lost 5 bases, and 6 bases had no gene match. The CDR3 has 16 residues. The CDR3 loop reads CASSPIAGESTDTQYF. In DNA form, the CDR3 reads TGTGCCAGCAGCCCCATAGCGGGGGAGAGCACAGATACGCAGTATTTT.

This rearrangement joins TRBV2 to TRBJ1-5; TRBD1 agrees at 7 bases. CDR1 and CDR2 from the germline V gene are SNHLY and FYNNEI. With V trimmed by 7 bases and J by 5 bases, 8 bases remained unmatched. This CDR3 comprises 14 residues. The CDR3 spells CASTRQGYDQPQHF. The CDR3 region has the DNA TGTGCCAGCACCCGACAGGGTTACGATCAGCCCCAGCATTTT. Full variable domain (missing parts from reference TRBV2 and TRBJ1-5): EPEVTQTPSHQVTQMGQEVILRCVPISNHLYFYWYRQILGQKVEFLVSFYNNEISEKSEIFDDQFSVERPDGSNFTLKIRSTKLEDSAMYFCASTRQGYDQPQHFGDGTRLSIL.

The genes are TRBV6-5 and TRBJ2-7; TRBD2 matches 7 bases. V gave up 10 bases and J gave up 2 bases; unmatched junction bases: 8. Germline V gene lookup returns CDR1 MNHEY and CDR2 SVGAGI. The CDR3 runs to 13 residues. The CDR3 region is CATSGGKTYEQYF. The CDR3 nucleotides are TGTGCCACCTCCGGGGGGAAAACCTACGAGCAGTACTTC.

V is TRBV18 and J is TRBJ2-1; 9 bases match TRBD1. Germline assignment: CDR1 KGHSH and CDR2 LQKENI. With 4 bases clipped from V and 12 bases from J, the junction kept 13 bases outside the gene matches. CDR3 length: 15 amino acids. The CDR3 DNA reads as TGTGCCAGCTCACTCACGGACAGGGGCGAACAAGGGCAGTTCTTC. It specifies CASSLTDRGEQGQFF.

This clone was seen a handful of times. The chain is built from TRBV5-4 and TRBJ1-5, with a weak D call TRBD1 (6 bases). V shed 0 bases and J shed 2 bases, with 6 bases lying between them. This CDR3 spans 14 amino acids. The V gene's germline CDR1 is SGHNT and CDR2 YYREEE (reference sequence). The CDR3 region is CASSLDRGNQPQHF. CDR3 in DNA: TGTGCCAGCAGCTTGGACAGGGGCAATCAGCCCCAGCATTTT.

This clone showed up just once. V is TRBV5-1 and J is TRBJ2-2; TRBD2 matches at 13 bases. J gave up 6 bases and V 1 base, and 3 bases lay outside the gene matches. This CDR3 has 16 residues. The germline CDR1 and CDR2 sequences are SGHRS and YFSETQ. The CDR3 loop reads CASSLLGLAGAGELFF. The CDR3, as DNA: TGCGCCAGCAGCTTGTTAGGACTAGCGGGGGCCGGGGAGCTGTTTTTT.

The J gene is TRBJ2-1, the V gene TRBV5-5; possibly TRBD1 for D (6 bases). The CDR3 is 15 residues long. Germline lookup yields CDR1 SGHKS and CDR2 YYEKEE (reference sequence). The V end lost 4 bases, the J end lost 0 bases, and 11 bases lay between the germline ends. The CDR3 DNA sequence: TGTGCCAGCAGCCAGGGGCGGAGCTCCTACAATGAGCAGTTCTTC. Translation gives CASSQGRSSYNEQFF.

The V and J genes are TRBV30 and TRBJ1-6; 7 nucleotides line up with TRBD1. With 2 bases clipped from V and 8 bases from J, the junction kept 9 bases outside the gene matches. The CDR3 is 15 amino acids. Germline assignment: CDR1 GTSNPN and CDR2 SVGIG (reference sequence). The CDR3 nucleotides are TGTGCCTGGAGTCTTACGCAGGGGGTTTATTCACCCCTCCACTTT. This sequence encodes CAWSLTQGVYSPLHF.

The chain uses TRBV12-3 or TRBV12-4 and TRBJ2-3; D remains unclear. V lost 7 bases and J 0 bases, leaving 8 bases between the germline ends. CDR3 size: 13 residues. As DNA, the CDR3 is TGTGCCAGCACTCCCTTGAGCACAGATACGCAGTATTTT. Its protein product is CASTPLSTDTQYF.

This chain connects TRBV12-3 or TRBV12-4 to TRBJ1-2; the D gene is possibly TRBD1 (6 bases). V was shortened by 5 bases and J by 7 bases, with 14 bases between the two germline ends. This CDR3 comprises 13 residues. Written as DNA, the CDR3 is TGTGCCAGCAGTACATCCACAGGGAGTGGCTACACCTTC. Protein: CASSTSTGSGYTF.

This clone was counted a single time. The chain links TRBV7-8 to TRBJ2-7, with 11 bases aligning to TRBD1. The CDR3 is 16 amino acids. Germline assignment: CDR1 SGHVS and CDR2 FQNEAQ. Losses at the gene ends were 5 bases for V and 1 base for J; bases not matched to a gene: 7. Here the CDR3 DNA reads TGTGCCAGCAGCGGAACCGGGACAGGGGGATCCTACGAGCAGTACTTC. Translating it yields CASSGTGTGGSYEQYF. The full variable domain, its missing parts supplied by reference TRBV7-8 and TRBJ2-7, is GAGVSQSPRYKVAKRGQDVALRCDPISGHVSLFWYQQALGQGPEFLTYFQNEAQLDKSGLPSDRFFAERPEGSVSTLKIQRTQQEDSAVYLCASSGTGTGGSYEQYFGPGTRLTVT.

V and J are TRBV6-1 and TRBJ1-3, with a weak D call TRBD1 (5 bases). The CDR3 extends over 14 amino acids. The germline V and J ends were trimmed by 2 bases and 8 bases, with 13 bases remaining between them. Germline V gene data show CDR1 as MNHNS and CDR2 as SASEGT. The CDR3 sequence is CASSERPGRDTIYF. CDR3 DNA sequence: TGTGCCAGCAGTGAACGGCCAGGGAGGGACACCATATATTTT.